What follows are 9 T cell receptor beta chains derived from one specimen sequenced in a study of PD-1 blockade in mismatch repair-deficient tumors. Produced via immunoSEQ multiplex PCR; TCRdb's table is partial and in-frame only. The sample has about 51,000 clones; 81% are singletons. The specimen was peripheral blood, collected 20 weeks after starting pembrolizumab. These receptors came from an adult with mismatch repair-deficient cancer.

This chain joins TRBV27 and TRBJ2-3, with 12 bases matching TRBD2. Germline V CDR1 and CDR2: MNHEY, SMNVEV (reference sequence). This CDR3 region has 17 residues. The ends lost 5 bases at V and 1 base at J; junction bases unmatched: 7. CDR3 region: CASSPRASGRGTDTQYF. The CDR3 DNA reads as TGTGCCAGCAGTCCCCGGGCTAGCGGGAGGGGCACAGATACGCAGTATTTT.

The J gene is TRBJ2-7, the V gene TRBV4-2, with a possible D match to TRBD2 (6 bases). Germline V lookup: CDR1 LGHNA, CDR2 YNFKEQ. Deletions cut 1 base from V and 0 bases from J, with 10 bases between. This CDR3 is built from 15 residues. CDR3 amino acids: CASSQGGGASYEQYF. CDR3 nucleotide sequence: TGTGCCAGCAGCCAAGGAGGAGGGGCCTCCTACGAGCAGTACTTC.

V gene TRBV29-1 combines with J gene TRBJ2-2, with 9 bases that match TRBD1. There are 16 residues in the CDR3. Looked up from germline, CDR1 is SQVTM and CDR2 is ANQGSEA. Losses at the gene ends were 6 bases for V and 0 bases for J; bases not matched to a gene: 8. CDR3 region: CSVKGTGPTNTGELFF. CDR3 DNA sequence: TGCAGCGTAAAGGGGACAGGGCCCACGAACACCGGGGAGCTGTTTTTT.

The chain joins TRBV11-2 to TRBJ2-5; no clear D. In germline, CDR1 is SGHAT, CDR2 FQNNGV. V was pared by 1 base and J by 6 bases, with 9 bases between. This CDR3 is 13 amino acids long. The chain's CDR3 is CASSLAWAQTQYF. CDR3 bases: TGTGCCAGCAGCTTAGCGTGGGCGCAGACCCAGTACTTC.

This clone appeared once. V and J are TRBV5-6 and TRBJ2-7; TRBD2 matches 10 bases. In germline, CDR1 is SGHDT, CDR2 YYEEEE. CDR3 length: 17 residues. V dropped 1 base and J dropped 2; count of bases not matched to a gene: 9. CDR3 in DNA: TGTGCCAGCAGCTTGTGGTCCCCCGGACTAGCGGCCTACGAGCAGTACTTC. It translates to CASSLWSPGLAAYEQYF.

The genes are TRBV5-5 and TRBJ2-1; 7 bases align to TRBD2. J gave up 7 bases and V 7 bases, and 23 bases lay outside the gene matches. The CDR3 runs to 18 residues. From germline, CDR1 is SGHKS and CDR2 YYEKEE (reference sequence). The CDR3 nucleotides read TGTGCCAGCTTCAGACTAGCTGATTGGGCTGGGCGGGAAAATGAGCAGTTCTTC. Translating gives CASFRLADWAGRENEQFF.

The chain links TRBV10-3 to TRBJ2-7; 9 bases are shared with TRBD2. CDR1 is ENHRY, CDR2 SYGVKD, per germline. After removal of 3 bases from V and 7 bases from J, the junction contained 7 bases not matched to a gene. CDR3 length equals 14 residues. The CDR3 loop reads CAISDRLADTEQYF. The CDR3 DNA reads as TGTGCCATCAGTGACCGACTAGCGGATACGGAGCAGTACTTC.

V gene TRBV5-4 combines with J gene TRBJ2-7; D unclear. Germline V gives CDR1 SGHNT, CDR2 YYREEE (reference sequence). V lost 6 bases to trimming and J lost 1 base, with 17 bases between them. The CDR3 is 15 residues long. CDR3 loop: CASTSPSLGSYEQYF. The CDR3 DNA reads as TGTGCCAGCACCAGCCCGTCCCTTGGATCCTACGAGCAGTACTTC.

This clone was seen once. The DNA is omitted, as the CDR3 cannot be located on it reliably, and the CDR3 follows TCRdb's listing. The chain uses TRBV5-6 and TRBJ2-5; the table's D call, TRBD2, was not checked against the DNA. Counting both end residues, the CDR3 totals 17 amino acids. Per germline, CDR1 SGHDT and CDR2 YYEEEE. CDR3 sequence: CASSWGTGSTTTSEKYF.